These 28 T cell receptor beta chains originate from one sample sequenced in a study of neurological immune-mediated disorders. TCRdb used MiXCR to reprocess the 5' RACE reads, holding one entry per CDR3 protein. This table holds under 60,000 distinct CDR3 sequences, 3% to 3.5% found once. The specimen sequenced was PBMCs. The receptors originated from a man between 40 and 49 years old with multiple sclerosis.

This clonotype occurred many times. The chain uses TRBV15 and TRBJ2-3, with 10 bases that match TRBD1. Germline V gives CDR1 LNHNV, CDR2 YYDKDF (reference sequence). The length of the CDR3 is 15 residues. V lost 1 base and J lost 4; bases outside the gene matches: 2. CDR3 nucleotide sequence: TGTGCCACCAGCAGAGGGACAGGGGGAGCAGATACGCAGTATTTT. It encodes CATSRGTGGADTQYF.

This clonotype was seen at least ten times. The gene calls are TRBV29-1 and TRBJ2-7; D is perhaps TRBD1 (5 bases). The CDR3 runs 15 residues. The germline gives CDR1 SQVTM, CDR2 ANQGSEA. Trimming stripped 6 bases from V and 3 bases from J, with 21 bases between. The CDR3 region has the DNA TGCAGCGTGGGCCCCCCCGACAGTATAGGCTACGAGCAGTACTTC. Protein: CSVGPPDSIGYEQYF.

This clonotype was observed many times. The chain uses TRBV29-1 and TRBJ1-4; D ambiguous. In germline, CDR1 is SQVTM, CDR2 ANQGSEA. The CDR3 is 12 residues long. Between the trimmed V and J ends, which lost 7 bases and 5 bases, there was a span of 11 bases. CDR3 loop: CSARGANEKLFF. The CDR3 DNA reads TGCAGCGCACGGGGAGCAAATGAAAAACTGTTTTTT.

This clonotype has a count of ten or more. The chain carries TRBV5-1 and TRBJ2-5; D gene ambiguous. Germline V gene sequence: CDR1 SGHRS, CDR2 YFSETQ. CDR3 size: 15 residues. Trimming shortened V by 0 bases and J by 5 bases, and 14 bases separated the two germline ends. The CDR3 loop reads CASSLGLGFGETQYF. In nucleotides, the CDR3 is TGCGCCAGCAGCTTGGGATTGGGTTTCGGGGAGACCCAGTACTTC.

There are a few counts of this clonotype. The chain uses TRBV12-3 or TRBV12-4 and TRBJ2-7; 11 nucleotides line up with TRBD1. Trimming removed 3 bases from V and 7 bases from J; junction bases left unmatched: 5. The CDR3 contains 14 residues. The DNA of the CDR3 is TGTGCCAGCAGTTTGGGACAGGGGGTAAAGGAGCAGTACTTC. This encodes CASSLGQGVKEQYF.

This clonotype occurred many times. The rearrangement uses TRBV20-1 and TRBJ2-5; TRBD1 aligns across 8 bases. The CDR3 consists of 15 residues. Trimming at V came to 6 bases and at J to 2 bases, leaving 11 bases not matched to a gene. The V gene's germline CDR1 is DFQATT and CDR2 SNEGSKA (reference sequence). This chain's CDR3 is CSALDRGRVQETQYF. Here the CDR3 DNA reads TGCAGTGCGCTTGACAGGGGCCGAGTTCAAGAGACCCAGTACTTC.

In this sample, this clonotype turned up a few times. A read error may account for a junction end that differs from germline. The chain employs TRBV5-1 and TRBJ1-5; D gene unclear. CDR1 is SGHRS and CDR2 is YFSETQ in the germline V gene. The CDR3 is made up of 15 amino acids. The DNA of the CDR3 is TGCGCCAGCAGCTTGGGGCAATATAGCAATCAGCCCCAGAATTTT. It codes for CASSLGQYSNQPQNF.

The rearrangement links TRBV7-8 to TRBJ2-5; 8 bases agree with TRBD1. This CDR3 is 13 amino acids long. From germline, CDR1 is SGHVS and CDR2 FQNEAQ. V shed 5 bases, J shed 5 bases, and the junction held 4 bases outside the gene matches. CDR3 region: CASSRQGLETQYF. The CDR3 DNA follows: TGTGCCAGCAGCCGACAGGGGCTTGAGACCCAGTACTTC.

This clonotype has at least ten counts. The chain links TRBV10-3 to TRBJ2-3; 13 positions match TRBD2. The V gene's germline CDR1 is ENHRY and CDR2 SYGVKD. V gave up 3 bases and J gave up 0 bases; unmatched junction bases: 9. The CDR3 extends over 19 amino acids. CDR3 sequence reads: CAISDVGTSGDYSTDTQYF. CDR3 bases: TGTGCCATCAGTGATGTCGGGACTAGCGGGGACTATAGCACAGATACGCAGTATTTT.

This clonotype was picked up many times. The chain has TRBV7-9 and TRBJ2-5; 10 nucleotides agree with TRBD2. CDR3 length equals 15 residues. J gave up 7 bases and V 5 bases, and 10 bases lay outside the gene matches. Germline V CDR1 and CDR2: SEHNR, FQNEAQ (reference sequence). CDR3 sequence: CASSLSGGVPGTQYF. The CDR3 DNA follows: TGTGCCAGCAGCCTCAGCGGGGGGGTTCCAGGGACCCAGTACTTC.

This clonotype was seen at least ten times. The rearrangement uses TRBV7-2 and TRBJ2-3; D is uncertain. The length of the CDR3 is 13 residues. Trimming took off 4 bases at V and 6 bases at J, with 11 bases between the two ends. Germline loops: CDR1 SGHTA, CDR2 FQGNSA. CDR3 loop: CASSSTRLDTQYF. DNA for the CDR3: TGTGCCAGCAGCTCAACGCGACTTGATACGCAGTATTTT.

In this sample, this clonotype turned up many times. J is TRBJ1-1 and V is TRBV5-1; 7 nucleotides line up with TRBD1. V was pared by 4 bases and J by 5 bases, with 11 bases of the junction left unmatched. Germline V gives CDR1 SGHRS, CDR2 YFSETQ. The CDR3 consists of 15 residues. The CDR3 sequence: CASSTTTGAGTEAFF. In nucleotides, the CDR3 is TGCGCCAGCAGCACGACAACAGGGGCCGGGACTGAAGCTTTCTTT.

The chain employs TRBV11-2 and TRBJ2-3; possible D gene TRBD2, 6 bases. Germline CDR1 and CDR2: SGHAT and FQNNGV. V shed 5 bases and J shed 9 bases, with 18 bases lying between them. The CDR3 totals 14 residues. The CDR3 here is CASSPAGSRWTQYF. In DNA form, the CDR3 reads TGTGCCAGCAGCCCGGCGGGAAGTAGGTGGACGCAGTATTTT.

This clonotype was found many times. The chain is built from TRBV9 and TRBJ2-3, with D perhaps TRBD1 (6 bases). The CDR3 is 17 residues long. Trimming took off 2 bases at V and 1 base at J, with 17 bases between the two ends. Germline CDR1 SGDLS, CDR2 YYNGEE. CDR3 DNA: TGTGCCAGCAGCGTCGACAGGATTAGAGTGGGCACAGATACGCAGTATTTT. It yields the protein CASSVDRIRVGTDTQYF.

This clonotype came up many times. V gene TRBV20-1 combines with J gene TRBJ2-3; TRBD1 matches 10 bases. From germline, CDR1 is DFQATT and CDR2 SNEGSKA (reference sequence). This CDR3 has 16 residues. The V and J ends lost 3 bases and 2 bases, in that order; junction bases with no gene match: 8. The CDR3 bases are TGCAGTGCTAGCAATGACAGGGGGCTACACACAGATACGCAGTATTTT. Translating gives CSASNDRGLHTDTQYF.

This clonotype was seen at least ten times. The rearrangement uses TRBV5-6 and TRBJ2-4; 13 nucleotides align to TRBD2. V gave up 4 bases and J gave up 7 bases; unmatched junction bases: 8. This CDR3 spans 16 amino acids. The germline gives CDR1 SGHDT, CDR2 YYEEEE. This CDR3 reads CASSPKGLAGMNIQYF. CDR3 DNA sequence: TGTGCCAGCAGCCCCAAGGGACTAGCGGGGATGAACATTCAGTACTTC.

This clonotype was counted at least ten times. This chain uses TRBV20-1 with TRBJ1-2; TRBD1 aligns across 7 bases. The V gene end was trimmed by 0 bases and the J gene end by 4 bases; junction bases not matched to a gene: 5. There are 14 residues in the CDR3. In germline, CDR1 is DFQATT, CDR2 SNEGSKA (reference sequence). DNA of the CDR3: TGCAGTGCTAGAGAGACAGGGATTCCCTATGGCTACACCTTC. Its translation: CSARETGIPYGYTF.

The table lists this clonotype with many counts. This chain uses TRBV25-1 with TRBJ1-2; TRBD1 matches 8 bases. This CDR3 is 13 amino acids long. V dropped 4 bases and J dropped 3; count of bases not matched to a gene: 1. Germline assignment: CDR1 MGHDK and CDR2 SYGVNS. The CDR3 loop reads CASSAGGHYGYTF. As DNA, the CDR3 is TGTGCCAGCAGTGCAGGGGGCCACTATGGCTACACCTTC.

This clonotype was observed many times. This chain joins TRBV7-4 and TRBJ1-3; 7 bases line up with TRBD1. The junction had 5 bases not matched to a gene; V was cut back by 1 base and J by 2 bases. In germline, CDR1 is SGHVT, CDR2 SQSDAQ. CDR3 length equals 16 residues. CDR3 nucleotides: TGTGCCAGCAGCTTAGTCTTTCAGGGGGCTGGAAACACCATATATTTT. This sequence encodes CASSLVFQGAGNTIYF.

Ten or more counts support this clonotype. The V and J genes are TRBV4-2 and TRBJ2-3; 11 nucleotides line up with TRBD2. Germline-derived CDR1 and CDR2 are LGHNA and YNFKEQ. CDR3 length: 16 residues. The junction had 6 bases not matched to a gene; V was cut back by 1 base and J by 6 bases. CDR3 residues: CASSQGLAGGLDTQYF. DNA of the CDR3: TGTGCCAGCAGCCAAGGTCTAGCGGGGGGCCTGGATACGCAGTATTTT.

In DNA, the CDR3 is TGTGCCAGCTCACCGACGGCCGAGAACACTGAAGCTTTCTTT. Translating gives CASSPTAENTEAFF. This rearrangement joins TRBV18 to TRBJ1-1; D remains ambiguous. The length of the CDR3 is 14 residues. V lost 3 bases, J lost 1 base, and 9 bases lay in between. The V gene's germline CDR1 is KGHSH and CDR2 LQKENI.

In its sample, this clonotype was seen many times. The V and J genes are TRBV6-6 and TRBJ2-1, with D unclear. The length of the CDR3 is 12 residues. V was cut by 2 bases and J by 7 bases, with 6 bases left in between. Germline V gene data show CDR1 as MNHNY and CDR2 as SVGAGI (reference sequence). CDR3 nucleotides: TGTGCCAGCAGTTACAGGGCAAATGAGCAGTTCTTC. Protein product: CASSYRANEQFF.

This clonotype was detected many times. This sequence joins TRBV5-5 and TRBJ2-2; unclear D gene. The CDR3 contains 14 residues. Trimming removed 2 bases at V and 7 bases at J, with 12 bases between. Germline CDR1 is SGHKS and CDR2 is YYEKEE (reference sequence). The CDR3 is CASSLKTPGGELFF. The CDR3 coding sequence is TGTGCCAGCAGCTTAAAGACACCCGGCGGGGAGCTGTTTTTT.

In this sample, this clonotype turned up many times. This chain uses TRBV20-1 with TRBJ1-2, with D possibly being TRBD1 (5 bases). Between the trimmed V and J ends, which lost 3 bases and 0 bases, there was a span of 8 bases. The CDR3 is made up of 13 amino acids. In germline, CDR1 is DFQATT, CDR2 SNEGSKA (reference sequence). CDR3 residues: CSARVTANYGYTF. In nucleotides, the CDR3 is TGCAGTGCTAGGGTGACAGCTAACTATGGCTACACCTTC.

With respect to this clonotype: Here the CDR3 omits its conserved ending phenylalanine or tryptophan, so a read error is the likely source. The chain employs TRBV5-5 and TRBJ2-1, with D unclear. From germline, CDR1 is SGHKS and CDR2 YYEKEE (reference sequence). Trimming stripped 3 bases from V and 2 bases from J, with 3 bases between. The CDR3 is 12 amino acids. The CDR3 region is CASSSAYNEQFN. Here the CDR3 DNA reads TGTGCCAGCAGCTCCGCCTACAATGAGCAGTTCAAC.

This sequence joins TRBV28 and TRBJ1-1; D not resolved. The germline gives CDR1 MDHEN, CDR2 SYDVKM. This CDR3 contains 12 residues. Trimming shortened V by 6 bases and J by 5 bases, and 10 bases separated the two germline ends. Written as DNA, the CDR3 is TGTGCCAGCAGCCTAATGGGAACTGAAGCTTTCTTT. Protein sequence: CASSLMGTEAFF.

This clonotype was seen repeatedly, ten times or more. The rearrangement uses TRBV29-1 and TRBJ2-3; TRBD2 matches 13 bases. Trimming took 7 bases from V and 6 from J; bases not matched to a gene: 4. Germline V gene sequence: CDR1 SQVTM, CDR2 ANQGSEA. This CDR3 is built from 13 residues. The CDR3 loop reads CSAQLAGGDTQYF. CDR3 in DNA: TGCAGCGCACAACTAGCGGGGGGGGATACGCAGTATTTT.

In this sample, this clonotype turned up many times. The chain recombines TRBV25-1 with TRBJ1-2, with D possibly being TRBD1 (5 bases). Trimming cost V 1 base and J 7 bases, with 13 bases left between them. CDR1 and CDR2 from the germline V gene are MGHDK and SYGVNS. This CDR3 has 14 amino acids. This chain's CDR3 is CASSESTPGFGYTF. The CDR3 nucleotides are TGTGCCAGCAGTGAATCCACTCCAGGGTTTGGCTACACCTTC.